This T cell receptor beta chain stems from a study of T cells after yellow fever vaccination. Study summary: Any fraction with a low cell number was prepared using SMART-Seq v4 Ultra Low Input. Study-level points and caveats: Some clonotypes were seen in both the CD4 and the CD8 compartments. These made up a small share and likely arose from convergent recombination.

The CDR3 runs to 16 residues. Germline assignment: CDR1 DFQATT and CDR2 SNEGSKA (reference sequence). Details on this clonotype: Its cognate antigen is unknown. The junction and the germline gene differ at one end; a read error may be behind it.

TCRdb reanalysed the 5' RACE reads using MiXCR and keeps one entry per CDR3 protein. The sample yields a few hundred thousand distinct CDR3 sequences, 15% to 20% seen once. Here the sequenced sample was PBMCs, taken 15 days after the yellow fever booster vaccination. The sequence derives from a man between 25 and 39 years old who received the YFV17D yellow fever vaccine. This chain uses TRBV20-1 with TRBJ2-1, with a possible D match to TRBD2 (5 bases). CDR3 amino acids: CCASRNLGVIYNEQFF. The CDR3 DNA is TGCTGTGCTAGCCGAAACCTTGGGGTTATTTACAATGAGCAGTTCTTC.